Each of the 27 T cell receptor beta chains below was sequenced from the same sample in a study of T-cell memory formation after mild COVID-19. MiXCR, applied by TCRdb to the 5' RACE reads, yields one record per CDR3 protein. The sample shows 560,000 or so distinct CDR3 sequences, around 16% of them seen only once. The sample consisted of PBMCs or a T cell subset sorted from them (not recorded which). These receptors were taken from an adult woman who had mild COVID-19 (a few samples of this study predate the infection). Cell type and time point are not known.

The gene calls are TRBV5-1 and TRBJ2-5, with unresolved D. CDR3 length: 15 amino acids. Germline CDR1 SGHRS, CDR2 YFSETQ. V lost 0 bases and J 2 bases, leaving 11 bases between the germline ends. The CDR3 protein is CASSLAGMGQETQYF. The CDR3 nucleotides are TGCGCCAGCAGCTTGGCCGGAATGGGGCAAGAGACCCAGTACTTC.

The gene calls are TRBV7-8 and TRBJ2-6, with D tentatively TRBD1 (5 bases). Germline CDR1 is SGHVS and CDR2 is FQNEAQ. Trimming pared 1 base from V and 0 bases from J, leaving 13 bases between. The CDR3 covers 18 residues. The CDR3 region is CASSLGQIGLSGANVLTF. The CDR3 DNA sequence: TGTGCCAGCAGCTTAGGACAGATTGGCCTCTCTGGGGCCAACGTCCTGACTTTC. Filled out from reference TRBV7-8 and TRBJ2-6, the complete variable domain reads GAGVSQSPRYKVAKRGQDVALRCDPISGHVSLFWYQQALGQGPEFLTYFQNEAQLDKSGLPSDRFFAERPEGSVSTLKIQRTQQEDSAVYLCASSLGQIGLSGANVLTFGAGSRLTVL.

This clonotype has more than one count but fewer than ten. The genes are TRBV11-2 and TRBJ2-5, with 8 positions matching TRBD2. The CDR3 contains 15 residues. V gave up 3 bases and J gave up 5 bases; unmatched junction bases: 8. The V gene's germline CDR1 is SGHAT and CDR2 FQNNGV. Here the CDR3 reads CASSLSPGGGETQYF. The CDR3 DNA follows: TGTGCCAGCAGCTTGAGTCCAGGCGGGGGGGAGACCCAGTACTTC. Supplemented by reference TRBV11-2 and TRBJ2-5, the full variable domain reads EAGVAQSPRYKIIEKRQSVAFWCNPISGHATLYWYQQILGQGPKLLIQFQNNGVVDDSQLPKDRFSAERLKGVDSTLKIQPAKLEDSAVYLCASSLSPGGGETQYFGPGTRLLVL.

This clonotype has ten or more counts. This chain uses TRBV11-2 with TRBJ2-7; D is uncertain. The CDR3 is made up of 13 amino acids. In germline, CDR1 is SGHAT, CDR2 FQNNGV. Trimming cost V 5 bases and J 3 bases, with 11 bases left between them. CDR3 protein: CASSHRGSYEQYF. DNA of the CDR3: TGTGCCAGCAGCCACAGAGGCAGCTACGAGCAGTACTTC.

The table lists this clonotype with a few counts. The chain uses TRBV6-1 and TRBJ1-5, with 9 bases identical to TRBD1. Germline V gives CDR1 MNHNS, CDR2 SASEGT. J lost 5 bases, V lost 7 bases, and 12 bases had no gene match. CDR3 length equals 16 residues. The CDR3 region has the DNA TGTGCCAGCACCGACCTATCAGGGACAGGGTATCAGCCCCAGCATTTT. This encodes CASTDLSGTGYQPQHF.

The rearrangement uses TRBV21-1 and TRBJ1-6; the table gives TRBD1 as D, unverified against the DNA. TRBV21-1 is shown as a pseudogene. This CDR3 region has 15 residues. CDR3 region: CASSRKGTGDSPLHF. CDR3 in DNA: TGTGCCAGCAGCAGGAAGGGGACAGGGGATTCACCCCTCCACTTT.

There are many counts of this clonotype. The chain joins TRBV3-1 to TRBJ2-3; 16 bases match TRBD2. This CDR3 is built from 17 residues. V shed 4 bases and J 0 bases; nucleotides not matched to a gene: 1. CDR1 is LGHDT, CDR2 YNNKEL, per germline (reference sequence). The CDR3 region has the DNA TGTGCCAGCAGCCGGGGACTAGCGGGGGGGAGCACAGATACGCAGTATTTT. Translation gives CASSRGLAGGSTDTQYF.

This clonotype was counted many times. The chain uses TRBV20-1 and TRBJ1-3; no clear D. This CDR3 is built from 14 residues. V was cut by 2 bases and J by 0 bases, with 8 bases left in between. CDR1 and CDR2 from the germline V gene are DFQATT and SNEGSKA (reference sequence). In nucleotides, the CDR3 is TGCAGTGCTAGAATGGGTTACTCTGGAAACACCATATATTTT. Its translation is CSARMGYSGNTIYF.

In this sample, this clonotype turned up a few times. The chain links TRBV7-9 to TRBJ2-2; the match to TRBD1 covers 7 bases. The V gene's germline CDR1 is SEHNR and CDR2 FQNEAQ (reference sequence). J lost 0 bases, V lost 5 bases, and 3 bases had no gene match. The length of the CDR3 is 15 residues. CDR3: CASSITGANTGELFF. The DNA of the CDR3 is TGTGCCAGCAGCATCACAGGGGCGAACACCGGGGAGCTGTTTTTT.

The rearrangement links TRBV2 to TRBJ2-1, with D perhaps matching TRBD1 or TRBD2 (6 bases each). This CDR3 is 14 amino acids long. Deletions cut 2 bases from V and 15 bases from J, with 20 bases between. Germline CDR1 and CDR2: SNHLY and FYNNEI. CDR3 residues: CASSEPPGWRGWFF. CDR3 nucleotide sequence: TGTGCCAGCAGTGAACCGCCTGGGTGGAGGGGGTGGTTCTTC.

The rearrangement joins TRBV5-1 to TRBJ2-7; tentatively, D is TRBD1 or TRBD2 (5 bases each). V dropped 4 bases and J dropped 3 bases, with 17 bases sitting between them. The CDR3 is made up of 15 amino acids. Germline V gene sequence: CDR1 SGHRS, CDR2 YFSETQ. The CDR3 DNA is TGCGCCAGCAGCCTGGGGAGTGGGGGTTTCTACGAGCAGTACTTC. It codes for CASSLGSGGFYEQYF.

The chain joins TRBV5-1 to TRBJ1-2, with TRBD1 identical over 8 bases. CDR3 length: 16 residues. J lost 2 bases, V lost 3 bases, and 9 bases had no gene match. Germline CDR1 and CDR2: SGHRS and YFSETQ. The chain's CDR3 is CASSSEEDRANYGYTF. The CDR3 nucleotides read TGCGCCAGCAGCTCAGAAGAGGACAGGGCCAACTATGGCTACACCTTC.

The table lists this clonotype with a few counts. This sequence joins TRBV30 and TRBJ2-1; D is perhaps TRBD1 (6 bases). This CDR3 is 15 amino acids long. Per germline, CDR1 GTSNPN and CDR2 SVGIG (reference sequence). Trimming took 4 bases from V and 5 from J, leaving 18 bases between them. The CDR3 DNA is TGTGCCTGGATTTTCCGGGACAAGACAGACAATGAGCAGTTCTTC. Its protein is CAWIFRDKTDNEQFF.

This clonotype has at least ten counts. The V and J genes are TRBV20-1 and TRBJ2-1; D possibly corresponds to TRBD2 (6 bases). V was trimmed by 0 bases and J by 2 bases, leaving 14 bases between them. Germline lookup yields CDR1 DFQATT and CDR2 SNEGSKA (reference sequence). The CDR3 covers 16 residues. The CDR3 nucleotides read TGCAGTGCTAGAGACCGGGACTCCGGCACCTACAATGAGCAGTTCTTC. This codes for CSARDRDSGTYNEQFF.

The chain is built from TRBV12-3 or TRBV12-4 and TRBJ1-1, with D unresolved. Trimming stripped 3 bases from V and 0 bases from J, with 8 bases between. The CDR3 covers 14 residues. CDR3 sequence (DNA): TGTGCCAGCAGTTTTTGGGGTTTGAACACTGAAGCTTTCTTT. This encodes CASSFWGLNTEAFF.

A few counts support this clonotype. V and J are TRBV7-6 and TRBJ2-1; weak D call: TRBD1 (5 bases). The V end lost 5 bases, the J end lost 3 bases, and 14 bases lay between the germline ends. Germline values: CDR1 SGHVS, CDR2 FNYEAQ. CDR3 length: 15 amino acids. For the CDR3, the DNA is TGTGCCAGCAGCCCATCTAGGGGTATCTACAATGAGCAGTTCTTC. Translating it yields CASSPSRGIYNEQFF.

This clonotype was found a few times. The J gene is TRBJ1-1, the V gene TRBV2; possible D gene TRBD1, 5 bases. The germline V and J ends were trimmed by 7 bases and 1 base, with 10 bases remaining between them. The germline V gene encodes CDR1 SNHLY and CDR2 FYNNEI. The CDR3 is 13 amino acids. The CDR3 here is CASTRGENTEAFF. CDR3 nucleotides: TGTGCCAGCACCCGAGGGGAGAACACTGAAGCTTTCTTT.

The CDR3 nucleotides read TGTGCCAGCTCACCACTGACAGAACAAGAGACCCAGTACTTC. Amino acids: CASSPLTEQETQYF. The genes are TRBV18 and TRBJ2-5; weak D call: TRBD1 (5 bases). The CDR3 runs to 14 residues. Germline V lookup: CDR1 KGHSH, CDR2 LQKENI. Trimming shortened V by 1 base and J by 2 bases, and 8 bases separated the two germline ends.

This clonotype was seen ten or more times. The chain uses TRBV4-2 and TRBJ2-3; D perhaps matches TRBD1 (5 bases). The V gene's germline CDR1 is LGHNA and CDR2 YNFKEQ. Trimming removed 7 bases from V and 14 bases from J, with 22 bases in between. The length of the CDR3 is 13 residues. The CDR3 spells CASTPVGQAIRYF. CDR3 sequence (DNA): TGTGCCAGCACGCCGGTGGGGCAGGCGATTCGGTATTTT.

This clonotype was counted only a few times. The gene calls are TRBV9 and TRBJ2-1; possibly TRBD2 for D (6 bases). The CDR3 runs 12 residues. Trimming took off 3 bases at V and 5 bases at J, with 6 bases between the two ends. The germline V gene has CDR1 SGDLS and CDR2 YYNGEE. In DNA form, the CDR3 reads TGTGCCAGCAGCGGGGGGGACAATGAGCAGTTCTTC. Protein sequence: CASSGGDNEQFF.

This clonotype was seen more than once but under ten times. The gene calls are TRBV19 and TRBJ2-7; tentatively, D is TRBD1 (5 bases). The length of the CDR3 is 15 residues. Trimming left V 3 bases short and J 4 bases short, with 16 bases between. The V gene's germline CDR1 is LNHDA and CDR2 SQIVND (reference sequence). Here the CDR3 reads CASSIARGGAYEQYF. The CDR3 nucleotides read TGTGCCAGTAGTATTGCCCGAGGTGGGGCGTACGAGCAGTACTTC.

For this clonotype: Without the conserved terminal phenylalanine or tryptophan, this CDR3 likely stems from a read error. The V gene is TRBV5-1, the J gene TRBJ2-7; D might be TRBD2 (5 bases). This CDR3 has 18 amino acids. Germline CDR1 SGHRS, CDR2 YFSETQ. V was pared by 4 bases and J by 1 base, with 24 bases between. The CDR3 region is CASSPVGMGERASYEQYL. Written as DNA, the CDR3 is TGCGCCAGCAGCCCCGTAGGGATGGGAGAACGGGCTTCCTACGAGCAGTACTTA.

The chain employs TRBV5-1 and TRBJ1-1; maybe TRBD1 (6 bases). The germline V gene encodes CDR1 SGHRS and CDR2 YFSETQ. There are 15 residues in the CDR3. V lost 0 bases and J 0 bases, leaving 9 bases between the germline ends. CDR3 sequence reads: CASSLVEGVNTEAFF. The CDR3 DNA reads as TGCGCCAGCAGCTTGGTTGAGGGGGTGAACACTGAAGCTTTCTTT.

V is TRBV15 and J is TRBJ2-1; TRBD2 matches 16 bases. This CDR3 spans 19 amino acids. Germline CDR1 LNHNV, CDR2 YYDKDF (reference sequence). The ends lost 5 bases at V and 7 bases at J; junction bases unmatched: 14. The CDR3 coding sequence is TGTGCCACCAGCCGATGGGGACTAGCGGGGGGGATTCAGGTAAATGAGCAGTTCTTC. As protein: CATSRWGLAGGIQVNEQFF.

This clonotype was counted between two and nine times. The gene calls are TRBV6-5 and TRBJ2-1; D is undetermined. The CDR3 spans 17 residues. From germline, CDR1 is MNHEY and CDR2 SVGAGI. V lost 6 bases to trimming and J lost 0 bases, with 18 bases between them. DNA of the CDR3: TGTGCCAGCAGGCTCAAAGTTACGCAAGTCTCCTACAATGAGCAGTTCTTC. It encodes CASRLKVTQVSYNEQFF.

This clonotype has only a few counts. The chain recombines TRBV9 with TRBJ2-3, with D possibly TRBD1 on 5 matching bases. V lost 6 bases and J lost 4, with 12 bases in between. CDR1 SGDLS and CDR2 YYNGEE come from the germline V gene. The CDR3 covers 13 residues. In DNA, the CDR3 is TGTGCCAGCAAACAGGATAACTCAGATACGCAGTATTTT. Amino acids: CASKQDNSDTQYF.

This chain links TRBV19 with TRBJ2-2; D is unclear. Germline V gene sequence: CDR1 LNHDA, CDR2 SQIVND (reference sequence). This CDR3 is 14 amino acids long. The V end lost 5 bases, the J end lost 5 bases, and 12 bases lay between the germline ends. The CDR3 sequence: CASSGQDGTGELFF. As DNA, the CDR3 is TGTGCCAGTAGTGGCCAGGACGGAACCGGGGAGCTGTTTTTT.